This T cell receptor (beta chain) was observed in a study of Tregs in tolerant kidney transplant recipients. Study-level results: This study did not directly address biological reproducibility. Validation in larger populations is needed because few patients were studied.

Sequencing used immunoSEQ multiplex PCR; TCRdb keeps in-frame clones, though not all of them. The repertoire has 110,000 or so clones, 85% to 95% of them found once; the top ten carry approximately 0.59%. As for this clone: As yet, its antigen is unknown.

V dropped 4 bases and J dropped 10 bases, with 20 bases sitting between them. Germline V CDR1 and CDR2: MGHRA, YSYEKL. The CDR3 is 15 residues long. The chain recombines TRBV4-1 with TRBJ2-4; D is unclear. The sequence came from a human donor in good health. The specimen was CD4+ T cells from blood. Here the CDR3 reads CASSPLGRSLGIQYF. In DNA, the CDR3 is TGCGCCAGCAGCCCCTTAGGGCGCTCTCTGGGGATTCAGTACTTC.